These 21 T cell receptor beta chains originate from one sample sequenced in a study of cytomegalovirus exposure and HLA in healthy donors. This PCR relied on a set of 60 Vbeta primers and 13 Jbeta primers. The repertoire was sequenced with immunoSEQ multiplex PCR; TCRdb's copy has only in-frame clones and lacks some. The sample includes about 130,000 clones, roughly 77% of them seen just once. The material sequenced was PBMCs. The receptors originated from a man aged 30-40 years in good health.

The chain couples TRBV6-5 to TRBJ1-5, with no clear D. Per germline, CDR1 MNHEY and CDR2 SVGAGI. V was pared by 6 bases and J by 7 bases, with 13 bases between. The length of the CDR3 is 13 residues. The CDR3 sequence: CASRLTEGQPQHF. CDR3 DNA sequence: TGTGCCAGCAGATTAACCGAGGGCCAGCCCCAGCATTTT.

The CDR3 nucleotides are TGTGCCAGCAGCCCAGTACAACAGGGGTTCGGGACCTACGAGCAGTACTTC. It yields the protein CASSPVQQGFGTYEQYF. The chain carries TRBV4-2 and TRBJ2-7; TRBD1 matches 7 bases. This CDR3 spans 17 amino acids. The germline gives CDR1 LGHNA, CDR2 YNFKEQ. The V segment lost 4 bases and the J segment 2 bases; nucleotides outside the gene matches: 14.

The chain recombines TRBV5-1 with TRBJ2-7, with 7 bases matching TRBD2. CDR1 is SGHRS and CDR2 is YFSETQ in the germline V gene. There are 15 residues in the CDR3. With V trimmed by 0 bases and J by 3 bases, 6 bases remained unmatched. The CDR3 loop is CASSLGTSISYEQYF. The CDR3 DNA is TGCGCCAGCAGCTTGGGGACTAGTATTAGCTACGAGCAGTACTTC. Together with reference TRBV5-1 and TRBJ2-7, the CDR3 gives the full variable domain: KAGVTQTPRYLIKTRGQQVTLSCSPISGHRSVSWYQQTPGQGLQFLFEYFSETQRNKGNFPGRFSGRQFSNSRSEMNVSTLELGDSALYLCASSLGTSISYEQYFGPGTRLTVT.

This clone has a single count. The J gene is TRBJ1-4, the V gene TRBV7-9; D might be TRBD1 (5 bases). The CDR3 spans 13 residues. V lost 6 bases, J lost 5 bases, and 10 bases lay in between. Germline V gives CDR1 SEHNR, CDR2 FQNEAQ (reference sequence). The CDR3 loop reads CASSGGSNEKLFF. For the CDR3, the DNA is TGTGCCAGCAGTGGGGGGTCGAATGAAAAACTGTTTTTT.

The chain is built from TRBV9 and TRBJ2-5; 9 nucleotides match TRBD1. Germline V gene data show CDR1 as SGDLS and CDR2 as YYNGEE. This CDR3 is built from 17 residues. Losses at the gene ends were 3 bases for V and 0 bases for J; bases not matched to a gene: 9. The CDR3 here is CASSGGAGTGYQETQYF. For the CDR3, the DNA is TGTGCCAGCAGCGGGGGGGCAGGGACAGGGTACCAAGAGACCCAGTACTTC.

CDR3 protein: CASIGSPYNEQFF. CDR3 DNA sequence: TGTGCCAGCATAGGGAGCCCCTACAATGAGCAGTTCTTC. The chain employs TRBV2 and TRBJ2-1; possible D gene TRBD2, 5 bases. The CDR3 extends over 13 amino acids. In germline, CDR1 is SNHLY, CDR2 FYNNEI. V was shortened by 7 bases and J by 2 bases, with 9 bases between the two germline ends.

This clone occurred a few times. The V and J genes are TRBV28 and TRBJ2-1; D uncertain. V was clipped by 3 bases and J by 6 bases, with 9 bases between them. The CDR3 extends over 13 amino acids. Germline V lookup: CDR1 MDHEN, CDR2 SYDVKM. The CDR3 loop reads CASSLPSVNEQFF. CDR3 coding DNA: TGTGCCAGCAGTTTGCCTAGTGTCAATGAGCAGTTCTTC. The variable domain in full, completed from reference TRBV28 and TRBJ2-1, reads DVKVTQSSRYLVKRTGEKVFLECVQDMDHENMFWYRQDPGLGLRLIYFSYDVKMKEKGDIPEGYSVSREKKERFSLILESASTNQTSMYLCASSLPSVNEQFFGPGTRLTVL.

The chain couples TRBV10-3 to TRBJ2-7; 8 positions agree with TRBD1. The CDR3 contains 13 residues. With 10 bases clipped from V and 1 base from J, the junction kept 6 bases outside the gene matches. CDR1 and CDR2 from the germline V gene are ENHRY and SYGVKD. CDR3 amino acids: CASADRVSYEQYF. The CDR3 bases are TGTGCCAGCGCGGACAGGGTATCCTACGAGCAGTACTTC.

J is TRBJ2-1 and V is TRBV28; 9 bases are shared with TRBD2. The CDR3 is made up of 16 amino acids. Germline CDR1 is MDHEN and CDR2 is SYDVKM. With 5 bases clipped from V and 9 bases from J, the junction kept 14 bases outside the gene matches. The CDR3 here is CASSTPGTSRRGEQFF. The CDR3 DNA sequence: TGTGCCAGCAGTACTCCCGGGACTAGCAGAAGGGGTGAGCAGTTCTTC.

The chain combines TRBV5-1 with TRBJ2-7; D perhaps matches TRBD1 (5 bases). There are 15 residues in the CDR3. V lost 5 bases and J 12 bases, leaving 27 bases between the germline ends. CDR1 and CDR2 from the germline V gene are SGHRS and YFSETQ. The CDR3 coding sequence is TGCGCCAGCAGGGGGCCAGGGAACCTTCTCACGCGTATGTACTTC. Protein sequence: CASRGPGNLLTRMYF.

The chain uses TRBV6-1 and TRBJ1-5; 7 bases match TRBD1. This CDR3 has 17 residues. V gave up 0 bases and J gave up 7 bases; unmatched junction bases: 12. Looked up from germline, CDR1 is MNHNS and CDR2 is SASEGT. The DNA for the CDR3 is TGTGCCAGCAGTGAAGCGCCTTCGACAGGGTCAAGGCAGCCCCAGCATTTT. Translation: CASSEAPSTGSRQPQHF.

A word on this clone: At one of its ends the junction is not consistent with the germline gene, which may arise from a read error. The chain links TRBV7-9 to TRBJ1-1, with D possibly TRBD1 on 5 matching bases. The CDR3 is made up of 16 amino acids. Germline V gene data show CDR1 as SEHNR and CDR2 as FQNEAQ (reference sequence). CDR3 sequence reads: CSSSHGEKGVNTEAFF. The CDR3 DNA is TGTTCCAGCAGCCATGGGGAAAAAGGGGTTAACACTGAAGCTTTCTTT.

The chain is built from TRBV28 and TRBJ2-2; 8 positions agree with TRBD1. Germline V gene lookup returns CDR1 MDHEN and CDR2 SYDVKM. The V and J ends lost 2 bases and 7 bases, in that order; junction bases with no gene match: 6. This CDR3 contains 15 residues. CDR3 loop: CASSLRAGGDGELFF. The CDR3 DNA reads TGTGCCAGCAGTTTAAGGGCAGGGGGCGACGGGGAGCTGTTTTTT. The full variable domain, its missing parts supplied by reference TRBV28 and TRBJ2-2, is DVKVTQSSRYLVKRTGEKVFLECVQDMDHENMFWYRQDPGLGLRLIYFSYDVKMKEKGDIPEGYSVSREKKERFSLILESASTNQTSMYLCASSLRAGGDGELFFGEGSRLTVL.

The chain is built from TRBV29-1 and TRBJ2-3; possibly TRBD1 for D (5 bases). V was clipped by 0 bases and J by 4 bases, with 8 bases between them. The CDR3 runs to 13 residues. Germline V gene data show CDR1 as SQVTM and CDR2 as ANQGSEA. The CDR3 DNA reads TGCAGCGTTGAAGACAGGGAACCAGATACGCAGTATTTT. Amino acids: CSVEDREPDTQYF.

This clone was recorded a few times. This rearrangement joins TRBV27 to TRBJ1-6; TRBD1 matches at 7 bases. The ends lost 6 bases at V and 9 bases at J; junction bases unmatched: 2. The CDR3 contains 12 residues. The V gene's germline CDR1 is MNHEY and CDR2 SMNVEV (reference sequence). This chain's CDR3 is CASRTGSSPLHF. Written as DNA, the CDR3 is TGTGCCAGCAGGACAGGGAGTTCACCCCTCCACTTT.

The chain uses TRBV19 and TRBJ2-1, with 7 bases identical to TRBD2. The CDR3 runs 12 residues. Germline CDR1 LNHDA, CDR2 SQIVND (reference sequence). Trimming took 9 bases from V and 10 from J; bases not matched to a gene: 9. The CDR3 nucleotides are TGTGCCAGCTCGACTAGCCCAAAGGAGCAGTTCTTC. Its translation: CASSTSPKEQFF.

The CDR3 loop is CASSQGLEATDTQYF. CDR3 nucleotides: TGCGCCAGCAGCCAAGGACTAGAGGCCACAGATACGCAGTATTTT. The V gene is TRBV4-3, the J gene TRBJ2-3; perhaps TRBD2 as D (6 bases). CDR1 and CDR2 from the germline V gene are LGHNA and YSLEER. The CDR3 covers 15 residues. V lost 1 base to trimming and J lost 2 bases, with 10 bases between them.

The chain employs TRBV28 and TRBJ2-7; D gene uncertain. Trimming left V 5 bases short and J 2 bases short, with 10 bases between. CDR1 MDHEN and CDR2 SYDVKM come from the germline V gene. The CDR3 spans 13 residues. The CDR3 reads CASSQVVPYEQYF. CDR3 nucleotide sequence: TGTGCCAGCAGTCAGGTCGTCCCCTACGAGCAGTACTTC. The full variable domain, completed using reference TRBV28 and TRBJ2-7, is DVKVTQSSRYLVKRTGEKVFLECVQDMDHENMFWYRQDPGLGLRLIYFSYDVKMKEKGDIPEGYSVSREKKERFSLILESASTNQTSMYLCASSQVVPYEQYFGPGTRLTVT.

The rearrangement uses TRBV18 and TRBJ1-6; 9 bases agree with TRBD1. The V and J ends lost 3 bases and 7 bases, in that order; junction bases with no gene match: 10. This CDR3 contains 17 residues. Germline CDR1 KGHSH, CDR2 LQKENI. This chain's CDR3 is CASSPIPPGTGNSPLHF. The CDR3 nucleotides read TGTGCCAGCTCACCGATCCCACCCGGGACAGGGAATTCACCCCTCCACTTT.

This sequence joins TRBV27 and TRBJ1-5, with a tentative D call TRBD1 (5 bases). CDR1 is MNHEY and CDR2 is SMNVEV in the germline V gene (reference sequence). The CDR3 contains 15 residues. The V end lost 4 bases, the J end lost 0 bases, and 10 bases lay between the germline ends. The CDR3 region is CASSSAQGSNQPQHF. DNA of the CDR3: TGTGCCAGCAGTTCAGCGCAGGGTAGCAATCAGCCCCAGCATTTT.

CDR3 DNA sequence: TGTGCCAGCAGCGTTCACCGGGGGGACGAGCAGTACTTC. Translating it yields CASSVHRGDEQYF. The gene calls are TRBV9 and TRBJ2-7; 7 bases map to TRBD2. CDR1 and CDR2 (germline): SGDLS, YYNGEE. V lost 2 bases to trimming and J lost 5 bases; unmatched junction nucleotides: 4. The CDR3 consists of 13 residues.